Below are 23 T cell receptor beta chains sequenced from a single sample in a study of response to subunit inactivated influenza vaccine. In TCRdb, the RT-PCR reads were re-called with MiXCR into one record per CDR3 protein. The repertoire holds some 200,000 distinct CDR3 sequences, approximately 12% seen once, with 29% in the top ten. The data were also submitted as part of a second study, on T cells expressing NK-cell markers. That source notes: In generating TCR beta cDNA, 5'RACE template switching with UMIs was used.

The sequencing here drew on CD8+ T cells sorted from PBMCs, taken about 11 days after vaccination. Receptor source: a man aged 50-59 years who received an inactivated influenza vaccine.

This clonotype was detected many times. This chain joins TRBV4-3 and TRBJ2-1, with D tentatively TRBD2 (5 bases). The CDR3 is 17 residues long. The germline V gene encodes CDR1 LGHNA and CDR2 YSLEER. Trimming left V 2 bases short and J 0 bases short, with 14 bases between. The CDR3 region has the DNA TGCGCCAGCAGCCAATTTTCCGGGATAGGCTCCTACAATGAGCAGTTCTTC. This codes for CASSQFSGIGSYNEQFF.

The V call is TRBV7-9, the J call TRBJ1-2; possible D gene TRBD1, 6 bases. Trimming shortened V by 8 bases and J by 3 bases, and 16 bases separated the two germline ends. Germline V gene sequence: CDR1 SEHNR, CDR2 FQNEAQ (reference sequence). This CDR3 region has 14 residues. The CDR3 sequence: CASRANTGHYGYTF. The CDR3 bases are TGTGCCAGCCGAGCCAATACAGGGCACTATGGCTACACCTTC.

This clonotype was seen a handful of times. This chain uses TRBV7-2 with TRBJ2-1; 12 bases are a match to TRBD2. Germline V gene lookup returns CDR1 SGHTA and CDR2 FQGNSA. The CDR3 length is 17 residues. J was trimmed by 0 bases and V by 5 bases; bases with no gene match: 5. The CDR3 spells CASSRGLAGSSYNEQFF. The CDR3, as DNA: TGTGCCAGCAGCCGGGGACTAGCGGGCAGCTCCTACAATGAGCAGTTCTTC.

This chain links TRBV4-1 with TRBJ2-7, with a weak D call TRBD1 (6 bases). V gave up 1 base and J gave up 2 bases, with 12 bases separating them. Germline assignment: CDR1 MGHRA and CDR2 YSYEKL. The CDR3 has 15 residues. CDR3 sequence (DNA): TGCGCCAGCAGCCAAGGGCAGGGGCCAACCTACGAGCAGTACTTC. This codes for CASSQGQGPTYEQYF.

This clonotype showed up just a few times. The chain uses TRBV20-1 and TRBJ1-4, with D perhaps matching TRBD1 (5 bases). The ends were cut back, 2 bases at V and 7 bases at J, with 17 bases in the middle. The CDR3 is 15 amino acids. CDR1 is DFQATT, CDR2 SNEGSKA, per germline (reference sequence). CDR3 sequence: CSARRDSEVGEKLFF. The CDR3 DNA reads TGCAGTGCTAGAAGGGACTCCGAAGTGGGTGAAAAACTGTTTTTT.

This clonotype was detected a few times. The genes are TRBV9 and TRBJ2-1; D is unclear. CDR1 and CDR2 (germline): SGDLS, YYNGEE. V shed 1 base and J shed 6 bases, with 11 bases lying between them. This CDR3 region has 14 residues. In DNA form, the CDR3 reads TGTGCCAGCAGCGTAATGTTTACTGGCAATGAGCAGTTCTTC. The encoded protein is CASSVMFTGNEQFF.

The gene calls are TRBV4-2 and TRBJ2-3; 12 bases fit TRBD2. After removal of 0 bases from V and 5 bases from J, the junction contained 9 bases not matched to a gene. This CDR3 spans 18 amino acids. In germline, CDR1 is LGHNA, CDR2 YNFKEQ. The DNA for the CDR3 is TGTGCCAGCAGCCAAGAAAGGCCTAGCGGGGGGGTGGGAGATACGCAGTATTTT. Residues: CASSQERPSGGVGDTQYF.

This sequence joins TRBV6-1 and TRBJ2-3; 12 positions match TRBD2. This CDR3 has 16 amino acids. Germline CDR1 reads MNHNS; CDR2 reads SASEGT. V lost 4 bases to trimming and J lost 6 bases; unmatched junction nucleotides: 8. CDR3 sequence: CASSGLAGGPMDTQYF. CDR3 coding DNA: TGTGCCAGCAGTGGGCTAGCGGGAGGGCCAATGGATACGCAGTATTTT.

Many counts were recorded for this clonotype. CDR3 protein: CASSLGLASRGNEQFF. The CDR3 DNA reads TGTGCCAGCAGCTTAGGACTAGCGTCGAGGGGCAATGAGCAGTTCTTC. V gene TRBV7-6 combines with J gene TRBJ2-1, with TRBD2 matching 8 bases. Germline-derived CDR1 and CDR2 are SGHVS and FNYEAQ. The CDR3 runs to 16 residues. V lost 1 base, J lost 6 bases, and 8 bases stayed unmatched.

V is TRBV4-2 and J is TRBJ1-2; 10 bases line up with TRBD1. Germline CDR1 is LGHNA and CDR2 is YNFKEQ. This CDR3 is 16 amino acids long. Trimming removed 4 bases from V and 2 bases from J; junction bases left unmatched: 7. As DNA, the CDR3 is TGTGCCAGCAGCCCCCGCGGGACAGGGGCCAACTATGGCTACACCTTC. This encodes CASSPRGTGANYGYTF.

About this clonotype: A much larger clone lies one base from this, so it may be a read error. J is TRBJ2-7 and V is TRBV20-1, with 9 nucleotides matching TRBD1. Trimming took 3 bases from V and 8 from J; bases not matched to a gene: 11. The CDR3 spans 14 residues. CDR1 DFQATT and CDR2 SNEGSKA come from the germline V gene (reference sequence). The CDR3 DNA reads as TGCAGTGCTAGTCCCCTGACAGGGGGTTACAAGCAGTACTTC. This gives the protein CSASPLTGGYKQYF.

This clonotype came up a few times. The chain employs TRBV9 and TRBJ2-1; D gene unclear. The CDR3 has 13 amino acids. The germline V and J ends were trimmed by 4 bases and 4 bases, with 9 bases remaining between them. The germline V gene encodes CDR1 SGDLS and CDR2 YYNGEE. For the CDR3, the DNA is TGTGCCAGCAGCCAGGACCCGTACAATGAGCAGTTCTTC. Translation: CASSQDPYNEQFF. Variable domain in full (rest from reference TRBV9 and TRBJ2-1): DSGVTQTPKHLITATGQRVTLRCSPRSGDLSVYWYQQSLDQGLQFLIQYYNGEERAKGNILERFSAQQFPDLHSELNLSSLELGDSALYFCASSQDPYNEQFFGPGTRLTVL.

This clonotype was found a few times. The chain joins TRBV12-3 or TRBV12-4 to TRBJ2-6; D not certain. This CDR3 comprises 14 residues. Trimming removed 6 bases from V and 2 bases from J, with 8 bases in between. CDR3 sequence reads: CASRQSTGANVLTF. Here the CDR3 DNA reads TGTGCCAGCAGACAGTCCACTGGGGCCAACGTCCTGACTTTC.

This clonotype turned up a few times. V and J are TRBV28 and TRBJ1-6; D is unclear. This CDR3 spans 16 amino acids. CDR1 MDHEN and CDR2 SYDVKM come from the germline V gene. Trimming took off 5 bases at V and 7 bases at J, with 18 bases between the two ends. CDR3 in DNA: TGTGCCAGCAGTCACCTCGTTTGGGAGTACAATTCACCCCTCCACTTT. This translates into CASSHLVWEYNSPLHF.

The rearrangement links TRBV6-5 to TRBJ1-2; D is unresolved. The CDR3 contains 13 residues. Trimming took 2 bases from V and 3 from J, leaving 7 bases between them. Germline CDR1 and CDR2: MNHEY and SVGAGI. CDR3 sequence: CASSYAGYYGYTF. For the CDR3, the DNA is TGTGCCAGCAGTTACGCGGGATACTATGGCTACACCTTC.

There are a few counts of this clonotype. V is TRBV29-1 and J is TRBJ2-1; D gene uncertain. The CDR3 loop spans 16 amino acids. Trimming cost V 3 bases and J 5 bases, with 20 bases left between them. CDR1 and CDR2 (germline): SQVTM, ANQGSEA. CDR3 in DNA: TGCAGCGTTGACGACGACAACGGAAAGTCTCACAATGAGCAGTTCTTC. Translated: CSVDDDNGKSHNEQFF.

This clonotype was recorded a few times. The chain links TRBV6-5 to TRBJ2-1; TRBD2 agrees at 12 bases. Losses at the gene ends were 2 bases for V and 4 bases for J; bases not matched to a gene: 3. CDR1 is MNHEY, CDR2 SVGAGI, per germline. The CDR3 has 16 amino acids. CDR3 DNA sequence: TGTGCCAGCAGTTACCTTACTAGCGGGGGGTACAATGAGCAGTTCTTC. This codes for CASSYLTSGGYNEQFF.

The table lists this clonotype with a few counts. The V and J genes are TRBV4-2 and TRBJ1-5, with a tentative D call TRBD1 (5 bases). The germline V and J ends were trimmed by 4 bases and 3 bases, with 19 bases remaining between them. Germline loops: CDR1 LGHNA, CDR2 YNFKEQ. The CDR3 is 17 amino acids. DNA of the CDR3: TGTGCCAGCAGCCTCAAGATCTCCCGGGACCTCAATCAGCCCCAGCATTTT. Protein product: CASSLKISRDLNQPQHF.

The sample holds a few counts of this clonotype. The chain joins TRBV7-8 to TRBJ2-1; D not resolved. Trimming removed 1 base from V and 6 bases from J, with 13 bases in between. The CDR3 length is 15 residues. The germline CDR1 and CDR2 sequences are SGHVS and FQNEAQ. For the CDR3, the DNA is TGTGCCAGCAGCTTAGTGCCAGGCCTAGGCAATGAGCAGTTCTTC. This encodes CASSLVPGLGNEQFF.

This clonotype was found a few times. The chain is built from TRBV6-2 or TRBV6-3 and TRBJ2-5; D gene unclear. Germline values: CDR1 MNHEY, CDR2 SVGEGT. V was pared by 0 bases and J by 4 bases, with 15 bases between. This CDR3 is built from 16 residues. In nucleotides, the CDR3 is TGTGCCAGCAGTTACTCGTGGGTTGGGTTTTTAGAGACCCAGTACTTC. Amino acids: CASSYSWVGFLETQYF.

The chain carries TRBV4-1 and TRBJ2-7; D gene uncertain. Trimming stripped 0 bases from V and 3 bases from J, with 9 bases between. Germline CDR1 is MGHRA and CDR2 is YSYEKL. The CDR3 extends over 14 amino acids. The CDR3 DNA is TGCGCCAGCAGCCAAGATTCCAGGCTCTACGAGCAGTACTTC. This sequence encodes CASSQDSRLYEQYF.

CDR3 amino acids: CSVAGMGQGIPYEQYF. The CDR3 region has the DNA TGCAGCGTTGCCGGAATGGGGCAGGGCATCCCCTACGAGCAGTACTTC. This rearrangement joins TRBV29-1 to TRBJ2-7; D is perhaps TRBD1 (5 bases). Germline assignment: CDR1 SQVTM and CDR2 ANQGSEA. Trimming shortened V by 4 bases and J by 2 bases, and 21 bases separated the two germline ends. There are 16 residues in the CDR3.

The rearrangement links TRBV19 to TRBJ1-1; 9 nucleotides align to TRBD1. The CDR3 loop spans 13 amino acids. The J segment lost 8 bases and the V segment lost 6 bases, leaving 7 bases of the junction unmatched. Germline CDR1 LNHDA, CDR2 SQIVND (reference sequence). In DNA form, the CDR3 reads TGTGCCAGTAGAGACAGGGGGAAGGGAGAAGCTTTCTTT. It is translated as CASRDRGKGEAFF.